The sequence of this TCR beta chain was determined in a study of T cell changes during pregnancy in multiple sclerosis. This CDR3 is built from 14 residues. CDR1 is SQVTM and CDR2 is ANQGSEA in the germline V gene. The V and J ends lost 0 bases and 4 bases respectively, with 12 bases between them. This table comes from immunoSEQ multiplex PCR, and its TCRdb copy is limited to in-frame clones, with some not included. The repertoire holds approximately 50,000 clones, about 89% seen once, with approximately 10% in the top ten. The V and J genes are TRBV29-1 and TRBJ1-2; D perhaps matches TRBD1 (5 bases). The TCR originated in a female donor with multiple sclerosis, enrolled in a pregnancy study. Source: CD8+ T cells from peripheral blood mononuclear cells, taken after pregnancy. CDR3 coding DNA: TGCAGCGTTGAAGACCCGACAGCTTCCTATGGCTACACCTTC. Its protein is CSVEDPTASYGYTF.